A selection of T cell receptor beta chains follows, all from one sample in a study of blood T cell repertoires in COVID-19. Produced via immunoSEQ multiplex PCR; TCRdb's table is partial and in-frame only. The table shows around 300,000 clones, with about 83% occurring only once. The sample consisted of peripheral blood. The receptors shown here come from a man in his thirties or forties with active or convalescent COVID-19. The CDR3 runs from the conserved cysteine through the conserved F or W. Each record gives: V gene, J gene, CDR3 protein.

TRBV19	TRBJ2-7	CASSMRQGAYEQYF
TRBV4-1	TRBJ1-1	CASSQEHRALTEAFF
TRBV12-3/TRBV12-4	TRBJ1-1	CASMSVMNTEAFF
TRBV19	TRBJ2-2	CASTPWVAPNTGELFF
TRBV7-2	TRBJ2-1	CASSLQRGIYNEQFF
TRBV12-3/TRBV12-4	TRBJ2-2	CATTPVRAGELFF
TRBV29-1	TRBJ2-7	CSVASGNYEQYF
TRBV7-9	TRBJ1-1	CASSLGREAREAFF
TRBV7-2	TRBJ2-7	CASSPSRVEQYF
TRBV5-1	TRBJ2-1	CASSPLQAGGPYNEQFF
TRBV3-1/TRBV3-2	TRBJ2-1	CASQGAAYNEQFF
TRBV6-1	TRBJ1-3	CASSEGGGSGNTIYF
TRBV25-1	TRBJ1-1	CASGETGGENTEAFF
TRBV4-3	TRBJ1-3	CASSRSTGSSGNTIYF
TRBV11-3	TRBJ2-1	CASSLGSGTSIFNEQFF
TRBV5-1	TRBJ1-3	CASSLAPLNTIYF
TRBV2	TRBJ2-7	CATRTRTDYEQYF
TRBV30	TRBJ1-3	CACWTGGNTIYF
TRBV6-2/TRBV6-3	TRBJ1-5	CASSFGEAGNQPQHF
TRBV20-1	TRBJ2-3	CSASGDRIGTDTQYF
TRBV19	TRBJ1-2	CASSIGHRDYTF
TRBV3-1/TRBV3-2	TRBJ2-7	CASSQSSSGYEQYF
TRBV5-5	TRBJ1-4	CASSLLRSNEKLFF
TRBV21-1	TRBJ2-7	CASSGAYEQYF
TRBV11-1	TRBJ2-7	CASRVTGGWEQYF
TRBV12-3/TRBV12-4	TRBJ1-2	CASSQGVSYGYTF
TRBV4-2	TRBJ1-5	CASSQEQQPQHF
TRBV28	TRBJ2-1	CASSYSGFPRGWDEQFF
TRBV6-2/TRBV6-3	TRBJ2-7	CASSYPVAFAQYF
TRBV6-5	TRBJ2-2	CASKGGTSGSGELFF
TRBV18	TRBJ2-2	CASSPRTVNTGELFF
TRBV11-3	TRBJ2-7	CASSLDRVPGREVSYEQYF
TRBV9	TRBJ2-2	CASGGDSNTGELFF
TRBV19	TRBJ1-1	CASSIGPGNMYTEAFF
TRBV5-1	TRBJ2-7	CASSPAGTSDEQYF
TRBV6-6	TRBJ1-1	CASSRQGGTEAFF
TRBV10-3	TRBJ2-7	CAIRPGQGTVYEQYF
TRBV30	TRBJ2-1	CAWNPTTSSYNEQFF
TRBV27	TRBJ1-1	CASNKGATDTEAFF
TRBV7-2	TRBJ1-1	CASSFGPLGTEAFF
TRBV5-4	TRBJ2-3	CASSPTSGVTDTQYF
TRBV6-1	TRBJ2-2	CASSEDLGVVGELFF
TRBV19	TRBJ1-6	CASSIYGERTPLHF
TRBV6-5	TRBJ2-1	CASSYEGASYNEQFF
TRBV7-8	TRBJ1-4	CASSSIGGLSGGKLFF
TRBV28	TRBJ1-5	CASSGSGQGNFEAQHF
TRBV7-8	TRBJ2-2	CASSLESPGLAGSGELFF
TRBV5-6	TRBJ1-1	CASSLGREGNTEAFF
TRBV6-2/TRBV6-3	TRBJ1-1	CASSYYRDRSTEAFF